The 30 T cell receptor beta chains listed next were all sequenced from one sample in a study of graft-versus-host responses after intestinal transplantation listed by TCRdb under 2021. Library creation used the immunoSEQ multiplex PCR assay. In TCRdb, the immuneACCESS table is reduced to in-frame sequences with V and J assigned. These tables do not hold every clone; where another copy was compared, an unresolved V gene accounts for under half, and the others remain unexplained. This sample holds 13,000 to 15,000 clones; approximately 30% were observed only once. 4.5% to 6% of the sample rests with the top ten. The time point label on this specimen signifies: cells obtained before transplantation from donor or recipient. The material sequenced was alloreactive CD4+ T cells from a mixed lymphocyte reaction culture, taken before intestinal transplant. The label giving this sample's cell subset or site can be read as: CFSE-low proliferating T cells sorted from approximately 6-day pre-transplant mixed lymphocyte reaction (GvH or HvG direction). All receptors come from a human patient who received an intestinal transplant.

The chain recombines TRBV7-9 with TRBJ2-7; 10 bases match TRBD1. Trimming took 5 bases from V and 0 from J; bases not matched to a gene: 10. CDR3 length equals 17 residues. The germline gives CDR1 SEHNR, CDR2 FQNEAQ (reference sequence). CDR3 loop: CASSPRDRGSSSYEQYF. As DNA, the CDR3 is TGTGCCAGCAGCCCCCGGGACAGGGGATCGAGCTCCTACGAGCAGTACTTC. Together with reference TRBV7-9 and TRBJ2-7, the CDR3 gives the full variable domain: DTGVSQNPRHKITKRGQNVTFRCDPISEHNRLYWYRQTLGQGPEFLTYFQNEAQLEKSRLLSDRFSAERPKGSFSTLEIQRTEQGDSAMYLCASSPRDRGSSSYEQYFGPGTRLTVT.

This chain connects TRBV5-1 to TRBJ1-2; D is ambiguous. The germline gives CDR1 SGHRS, CDR2 YFSETQ. V lost 1 base, J lost 4 bases, and 17 bases lay in between. CDR3 length equals 16 residues. The CDR3 nucleotides read TGCGCCAGCAGCTTGATAACGGCGGCTTGGGGCTATGGCTACACCTTC. Its translation is CASSLITAAWGYGYTF.

This clone was seen a handful of times. A much larger clone lies one base from this, so it may be a read error. The V gene is TRBV5-1, the J gene TRBJ2-2, with a possible D match to TRBD2 (7 bases). There are 16 residues in the CDR3. Germline V gene sequence: CDR1 SGHRS, CDR2 YFSETQ. The CDR3 reads CARSLEGGQSTGELFF. DNA for the CDR3: TGCGCCCGCAGCTTGGAGGGGGGGCAGAGCACCGGGGAGCTGTTTTTT.

This chain uses TRBV28 with TRBJ1-1; D gene unclear. The CDR3 totals 15 residues. The V end lost 3 bases, the J end lost 0 bases, and 11 bases lay between the germline ends. Germline V gene sequence: CDR1 MDHEN, CDR2 SYDVKM. The CDR3 reads CASSFLKAVNTEAFF. The CDR3 nucleotides read TGTGCCAGCAGTTTCCTTAAAGCAGTGAACACTGAAGCTTTCTTT.

This clone was picked up a small number of times. V gene TRBV11-2 combines with J gene TRBJ1-1, with TRBD1 as a possible D gene (5 bases). Trimming removed 5 bases at V and 11 bases at J, with 18 bases between. Germline CDR1 is SGHAT and CDR2 is FQNNGV. The CDR3 is 13 amino acids. CDR3 sequence: CASSLNGDLYAFF. CDR3 nucleotides: TGTGCCAGCAGCCTCAACGGGGACTTGTACGCTTTCTTT. The full variable domain, completed using reference TRBV11-2 and TRBJ1-1, is EAGVAQSPRYKIIEKRQSVAFWCNPISGHATLYWYQQILGQGPKLLIQFQNNGVVDDSQLPKDRFSAERLKGVDSTLKIQPAKLEDSAVYLCASSLNGDLYAFFGQGTRLTVV.

J is TRBJ1-5 and V is TRBV28; D possibly corresponds to TRBD1 (5 bases). In germline, CDR1 is MDHEN, CDR2 SYDVKM. Trimming took off 8 bases at V and 2 bases at J, with 19 bases between the two ends. The CDR3 contains 16 residues. CDR3 in amino acids: CASSLGLETGNQPQHF. The CDR3 nucleotides read TGTGCCAGCTCACTAGGGCTGGAGACAGGCAATCAGCCCCAGCATTTT.

The chain combines TRBV7-8 with TRBJ2-1; D unclear. The CDR3 consists of 15 residues. V was cut by 4 bases and J by 0 bases, with 10 bases left in between. Per the germline V gene, CDR1 is SGHVS and CDR2 is FQNEAQ. The CDR3 protein is CASSSWRSSYNEQFF. The CDR3 DNA sequence: TGTGCCAGCAGCTCCTGGAGAAGCTCCTACAATGAGCAGTTCTTC.

This clone turned up a few times. V gene TRBV4-2 combines with J gene TRBJ2-7; D call uncertain. The CDR3 runs 17 residues. Germline-derived CDR1 and CDR2 are LGHNA and YNFKEQ. V lost 0 bases to trimming and J lost 3 bases, with 18 bases between them. The CDR3 coding sequence is TGTGCCAGCAGCCAAGATCTTGGCATGCCCCTCCGCTACGAGCAGTACTTC. Translating it yields CASSQDLGMPLRYEQYF.

V is TRBV5-6 and J is TRBJ2-3; D is unresolved. Germline CDR1 reads SGHDT; CDR2 reads YYEEEE. This CDR3 is 16 amino acids long. V was trimmed by 7 bases and J by 2 bases, leaving 20 bases between them. In DNA form, the CDR3 reads TGTGCCAGCGGTCCGGTGAGAGGTTCTCTCACAGATACGCAGTATTTT. Encoded protein: CASGPVRGSLTDTQYF.

This clone was seen more than once but under ten times. J is TRBJ2-7 and V is TRBV6-1, with unresolved D. CDR1 MNHNS and CDR2 SASEGT come from the germline V gene. V was cut by 6 bases and J by 2 bases, with 14 bases left in between. The CDR3 runs 14 residues. CDR3 loop: CASSSSGPTYEQYF. Here the CDR3 DNA reads TGTGCCAGCAGCTCCTCCGGGCCTACCTACGAGCAGTACTTC.

J is TRBJ2-2 and V is TRBV5-4, with D unclear. The V end lost 8 bases, the J end lost 4 bases, and 15 bases lay between the germline ends. Per germline, CDR1 SGHNT and CDR2 YYREEE (reference sequence). The CDR3 loop spans 14 amino acids. CDR3 nucleotide sequence: TGTGCCAGTCGGATCTCTAGGTCCACCGGGGAGCTGTTTTTT. Its protein product is CASRISRSTGELFF. Drawing the rest from reference TRBV5-4 and TRBJ2-2, the complete variable domain is ETGVTQSPTHLIKTRGQQVTLRCSSQSGHNTVSWYQQALGQGPQFIFQYYREEENGRGNFPPRFSGLQFPNYSSELNVNALELDDSALYLCASRISRSTGELFFGEGSRLTVL.

Notes on this clone: A much larger clone lies one base from this, so it may be a read error. V and J are TRBV7-3 and TRBJ2-5; 10 bases are shared with TRBD2. The germline V gene has CDR1 SGHTA and CDR2 FQGTGA. J gave up 1 base and V 6 bases, and 8 bases lay outside the gene matches. The CDR3 runs to 16 residues. CDR3 DNA sequence: TGTGCCAGCAGATCCGGACTAGCGGTGGCCCAAGAGACCCAGTACTTC. The encoded protein is CASRSGLAVAQETQYF.

This clone is medium-sized within its sample. The chain is built from TRBV27 and TRBJ2-7; D is possibly TRBD1 (5 bases). Germline CDR1 is MNHEY and CDR2 is SMNVEV (reference sequence). Trimming cost V 3 bases and J 2 bases, with 11 bases left between them. The CDR3 has 14 residues. The CDR3 bases are TGTGCCAGCAGTTTCAACAGGAACCCCTACGAGCAGTACTTC. Amino acid sequence: CASSFNRNPYEQYF.

This clone is termed medium-sized. The CDR3 spells CASSRNRDSYGYTF. Written as DNA, the CDR3 is TGTGCCAGCTCACGAAACAGGGATAGCTATGGCTACACCTTC. The chain recombines TRBV18 with TRBJ1-2; tentatively, D is TRBD1 (6 bases). V was pared by 4 bases and J by 4 bases, with 13 bases between. Germline CDR1 and CDR2: KGHSH and LQKENI. This CDR3 has 14 amino acids.

In regard to this clone: A read error may be the cause here, since a much bigger clone is one base away. The chain recombines TRBV12-5 with TRBJ2-7, with 9 bases that match TRBD2. Germline values: CDR1 LGHNT, CDR2 FRNRAP. The CDR3 contains 14 residues. Unmatched junction bases numbered 6, after V lost 8 bases and J lost 1 base. The CDR3 region is CASLLAGLSYEQYF. In nucleotides, the CDR3 is TGTGCTAGTCTCCTAGCGGGGCTATCCTACGAGCAGTACTTC.

Of note for this clone: A much larger clone is a single base away; this may be a read error. The chain has TRBV27 and TRBJ2-7; D perhaps matches TRBD2 (6 bases). The CDR3 runs to 17 residues. Germline assignment: CDR1 MNHEY and CDR2 SMNVEV (reference sequence). Trimming left V 5 bases short and J 2 bases short, with 22 bases between. The CDR3 sequence: CASSPLARRDVPYEQYF. The CDR3 nucleotides read TGTGCCAGCAGTCCCCTTGCCAGGAGGGACGTTCCCTACGAGCAGTACTTC.

The V call is TRBV5-6, the J call TRBJ2-5; the D gene is possibly TRBD1 (5 bases). The DNA matches TRBJ2-7 better at its end, which makes the J call doubtful. The germline V gene encodes CDR1 SGHDT and CDR2 YYEEEE. CDR3 length: 14 amino acids. As DNA, the CDR3 is TGTGCCAGCAGCTTTCTCCAGGGTTCCTACGAGCAGTACTTC. The encoded protein is CASSFLQGSYEQYF.

A few counts support this clone. This chain connects TRBV6-5 to TRBJ1-1; no firm D call. The length of the CDR3 is 13 residues. Germline CDR1 MNHEY, CDR2 SVGAGI. Trimming removed 5 bases from V and 10 bases from J, with 17 bases in between. The CDR3, as DNA: TGTGCCAGCAGTGAATTACGAGGAATAGGAGCTTTCTTT. Its translation: CASSELRGIGAFF.

The V gene is TRBV4-1, the J gene TRBJ2-3, with a weak D call TRBD2 (6 bases). Trimming shortened V by 4 bases and J by 5 bases, and 16 bases separated the two germline ends. The CDR3 has 15 residues. Germline CDR1 and CDR2: MGHRA and YSYEKL. The CDR3 here is CASSPRTSRGDTQYF. The CDR3 region has the DNA TGCGCCAGCAGCCCTCGTACTAGCCGGGGAGATACGCAGTATTTT.

This clone is judged medium-sized. J is TRBJ1-4 and V is TRBV28; 9 nucleotides line up with TRBD1. This CDR3 has 14 residues. V gave up 4 bases and J gave up 8 bases; unmatched junction bases: 5. The germline V gene has CDR1 MDHEN and CDR2 SYDVKM. Here the CDR3 DNA reads TGTGCCAGCAGTTCTATGACAGGGGGGGAAAAACTGTTTTTT. The encoded protein is CASSSMTGGEKLFF. Full variable domain (rest looked up from reference TRBV28 and TRBJ1-4): DVKVTQSSRYLVKRTGEKVFLECVQDMDHENMFWYRQDPGLGLRLIYFSYDVKMKEKGDIPEGYSVSREKKERFSLILESASTNQTSMYLCASSSMTGGEKLFFGSGTQLSVL.

This CDR3 reads CASRIAGTQYNEQFF. The CDR3 region has the DNA TGTGCCAGCCGAATAGCGGGAACCCAATACAATGAGCAGTTCTTC. This chain connects TRBV6-6 to TRBJ2-1; 8 bases match TRBD2. The trim removed 8 bases at V and 4 bases at J, leaving 10 bases unmatched. Germline CDR1 is MNHNY and CDR2 is SVGAGI (reference sequence). The CDR3 spans 15 residues.

This clone has a handful of counts. CDR3 sequence reads: CASSPQGGGSYEQYF. In nucleotides, the CDR3 is TGTGCCAGCTCACCCCAAGGGGGGGGATCCTACGAGCAGTACTTC. The rearrangement uses TRBV18 and TRBJ2-7; a weak D match, TRBD2 (7 bases). Per germline, CDR1 KGHSH and CDR2 LQKENI. Trimming shortened V by 3 bases and J by 1 base, and 13 bases separated the two germline ends. This CDR3 contains 15 residues.

The chain recombines TRBV5-1 with TRBJ2-1; the D is unclear. CDR1 is SGHRS, CDR2 YFSETQ, per germline. The CDR3 consists of 13 residues. Trimming cost V 1 base and J 6 bases, with 8 bases left between them. CDR3 DNA: TGCGCCAGCAGCTTGATAATAGGCAATGAGCAGTTCTTC. Amino acid sequence: CASSLIIGNEQFF.

The rearrangement links TRBV7-8 to TRBJ2-7, with TRBD1 identical over 7 bases. Germline CDR1 is SGHVS and CDR2 is FQNEAQ. V trimming: 5 bases; J trimming: 6 bases; junction bases outside the gene matches: 13. The CDR3 is made up of 15 amino acids. The CDR3: CASSRTGDVVVEQYF. CDR3 DNA: TGTGCCAGCAGCCGAACAGGGGATGTAGTGGTCGAGCAGTACTTC.

The gene calls are TRBV4-1 and TRBJ2-5; tentatively, D is TRBD2 (6 bases). The V gene lost 3 bases and the J gene lost 1 base, with 15 bases spanning the gap. The germline V gene has CDR1 MGHRA and CDR2 YSYEKL. This CDR3 contains 16 residues. CDR3 nucleotide sequence: TGCGCCAGCAGCCAGAGGAGGGAGGCCCCCCAAGAGACCCAGTACTTC. Amino acid sequence: CASSQRREAPQETQYF.

The rearrangement links TRBV19 to TRBJ1-6, with TRBD1 matching over 9 bases. The CDR3 is 15 amino acids. V lost 1 base to trimming and J lost 10 bases; unmatched junction nucleotides: 5. Looked up from germline, CDR1 is LNHDA and CDR2 is SQIVND (reference sequence). This CDR3 is CASSIVGQGSSPLHF. The CDR3 nucleotides read TGTGCCAGTAGTATAGTGGGACAGGGTTCGTCACCCCTCCACTTT.

The V gene is TRBV18, the J gene TRBJ2-5; possibly TRBD1 for D (6 bases). V lost 2 bases and J lost 4, with 8 bases in between. This CDR3 comprises 13 residues. Germline V gives CDR1 KGHSH, CDR2 LQKENI. The CDR3 nucleotides are TGTGCCAGCTCACCAAAAGGGGGAGAGACCCAGTACTTC. Amino acids: CASSPKGGETQYF.

This clone appeared a few times. The rearrangement uses TRBV19 and TRBJ2-7, with 9 nucleotides matching TRBD1. The germline V gene has CDR1 LNHDA and CDR2 SQIVND (reference sequence). The junction had 4 bases not matched to a gene; V was cut back by 7 bases and J by 0 bases. The CDR3 covers 14 residues. The CDR3 loop is CASKKQGASYEQYF. The CDR3 DNA reads TGTGCCAGTAAGAAACAGGGGGCCTCCTACGAGCAGTACTTC.

The chain uses TRBV5-1 and TRBJ1-6, with D hard to call. V shed 0 bases and J shed 9 bases, with 13 bases lying between them. Germline CDR1 is SGHRS and CDR2 is YFSETQ. This CDR3 spans 15 amino acids. This CDR3 is CASSLVVGNGSPLHF. For the CDR3, the DNA is TGCGCCAGCAGCTTGGTTGTGGGTAATGGTTCACCCCTCCACTTT.

This clone has just a few counts. This rearrangement joins TRBV7-2 to TRBJ2-7; 9 nucleotides match TRBD2. Germline CDR1 reads SGHTA; CDR2 reads FQGNSA. V was clipped by 1 base and J by 5 bases; unmatched bases: 9. The CDR3 has 16 residues. The CDR3 sequence: CASSLVSGSVSHEQYF. The CDR3 DNA follows: TGTGCCAGCAGCTTAGTTAGCGGGAGTGTGTCCCACGAGCAGTACTTC.